This TCR beta chain was recovered during a study of T cells in Graves' hyperthyroidism and ophthalmopathy. Study-wide results and caveats: Most expanded thyroid clonotypes above 0.001 recurred in blood. A model of 13 V-J pairs discriminated ophthalmopathy from stable hyperthyroidism.

Amplification yielded TCR beta CDR3 regions, with RNA transcripts as the source. A first-round RT-PCR of the TCR CDR3 used the HTBI primer set. TCRdb reanalysed the multiplex PCR reads using MiXCR and keeps one entry per CDR3 protein. The table lists around 520,000 distinct CDR3 sequences, around 15% of them singletons. This clonotype was seen more than once but under ten times. Its antigen is not known. Fresh peripheral blood, around 9.3 ml of it, supplied the PBMCs. The source material was blood. The sequence derives from a woman aged 18-35 years with Graves' hyperthyroidism.

CDR3: CASSEVGGELFF. CDR3 in DNA: TGTGCCAGCAGTGAAGTTGGCGGGGAGCTGTTTTTT. The gene calls are TRBV6-1 and TRBJ2-2; D is unclear. The V end lost 1 base, the J end lost 7 bases, and 4 bases lay between the germline ends. The V gene's germline CDR1 is MNHNS and CDR2 SASEGT. The CDR3 covers 12 residues.